This is a list of T cell receptor beta chains from one sample in a study of technical replicates of blood from a few donors. The protocol was immunoSEQ multiplex PCR, while the TCRdb copy is restricted to in-frame clones and leaves out a portion. The table records tens of thousands of clones, 96% of them present only once. The sequencing input was T cells isolated from PBMCs. The receptors come from a human donor in good health. Both conserved end residues are part of each CDR3. A D gene is named only where the DNA matches it firmly. Only some rows state a clone size, as once, few, many or a class for expanded clones.

d_gene	v_gene	abundance	j_gene	CDR3aa	CDR3nt
.	TRBV9	.	TRBJ1-2	CASSGRSGDGYTF	TGTGCCAGCAGCGGACGTTCAGGGGATGGCTACACCTTC
TRBD1	TRBV28	.	TRBJ2-1	CASRPRDRGTYNEQFF	TGTGCCAGCAGACCTAGGGACAGGGGAACCTACAATGAGCAGTTCTTC
.	TRBV11-2	.	TRBJ2-5	CASSPRTPRETQYF	TGTGCCAGCAGCCCCCGGACTCCCAGGGAGACCCAGTACTTC
.	TRBV7-2	.	TRBJ1-2	CASRSGAEVYGYTF	TGTGCCAGCAGATCAGGGGCGGAGGTCTATGGCTACACCTTC
TRBD2	TRBV7-6	.	TRBJ2-7	CASSAEGLVRAYEQYF	TGTGCCAGCAGCGCCGAGGGACTAGTCCGTGCCTACGAGCAGTACTTC
TRBD2	TRBV28	.	TRBJ2-1	CASAELAGVYEQFF	TGTGCCAGCGCGGAACTAGCGGGAGTCTATGAGCAGTTCTTC
.	TRBV28	once	TRBJ1-2	CASRRQLANYGYTF	TGTGCCAGCAGAAGACAGTTAGCTAACTATGGCTACACCTTC
.	TRBV25-1	.	TRBJ2-5	CASGLLGEETQYF	TGTGCCAGCGGCCTTCTAGGGGAAGAGACCCAGTACTTC
.	TRBV9	.	TRBJ1-2	CASSVDHSSYYGYTF	TGTGCCAGCAGCGTAGACCACAGTTCATACTATGGCTACACCTTC
TRBD1	TRBV19	.	TRBJ2-7	CASSIRDSSYEQYF	TGTGCCAGTAGTATCCGGGACAGCTCCTACGAGCAGTACTTC
.	TRBV30	.	TRBJ2-1	CAWSFSNEQFF	TGTGCCTGGAGCTTCTCCAATGAGCAGTTCTTC
.	TRBV11-2	.	TRBJ2-7	CASSFQGRGVSYEQYF	TGTGCCAGCAGCTTCCAGGGGAGGGGTGTCTCCTACGAGCAGTACTTC
TRBD1	TRBV19	.	TRBJ2-3	CAVNRGISDTQYF	TGTGCCGTTAACAGGGGGATCTCAGATACGCAGTATTTT
.	TRBV11-2	.	TRBJ2-2	CASSLVEGGLTTGELFF	TGTGCCAGCAGCTTAGTAGAAGGCGGTTTAACAACCGGGGAGCTGTTTTTT
TRBD2	TRBV27	.	TRBJ2-7	CASSPQTSGRAQGQYF	TGTGCCAGCAGTCCCCAGACTAGCGGGAGGGCTCAAGGGCAGTACTTC
.	TRBV5-6	.	TRBJ1-3	CASSSWVRTHPRGNTIYF	TGTGCCAGCAGCTCGTGGGTGCGGACACATCCCCGGGGAAACACCATATATTTT
.	TRBV28	.	TRBJ2-7	CASSYGQLFYEQYF	TGTGCCAGCAGTTATGGACAGCTTTTTTACGAGCAGTACTTC
.	TRBV11-2	.	TRBJ2-7	CASSLDPGYEQYF	TGTGCCAGCAGCTTAGATCCAGGGTACGAGCAGTACTTC
TRBD1	TRBV6-1	once	TRBJ2-1	CASSEDRGSYNEQFF	TGTGCCAGCAGTGAAGACAGGGGGTCCTACAATGAGCAGTTCTTC
.	TRBV5-8	.	TRBJ2-1	CAREGSSYNEQFF	TGTGCCAGGGAGGGAAGCTCCTACAATGAGCAGTTCTTC
TRBD1	TRBV9	once	TRBJ2-3	CASSKGTDTDTQYF	TGTGCCAGCAGCAAAGGGACAGATACAGATACGCAGTATTTT
TRBD1	TRBV27	.	TRBJ2-3	CASNGQGVGYTQYF	TGTGCCAGCAACGGACAGGGCGTTGGGTATACGCAGTATTTT
.	TRBV2	.	TRBJ2-5	CASTSQVTEETQYF	TGTGCCAGCACATCACAGGTGACAGAAGAGACCCAGTACTTC
.	TRBV27	.	TRBJ2-2	CASSWGAGELFF	TGTGCCAGCAGTTGGGGCGCCGGGGAGCTGTTTTTT
TRBD1	TRBV6-5	.	TRBJ1-2	CASSYLTGVGDGYTF	TGTGCCAGCAGTTACTTGACAGGGGTCGGGGATGGCTACACCTTC
.	TRBV25-1	.	TRBJ2-7	CANRDISPYEQYF	TGTGCCAATCGAGACATTTCTCCCTACGAGCAGTACTTC
TRBD1	TRBV11-3	.	TRBJ2-7	CASRPAGTGGHEQYF	TGTGCCAGCAGACCTGCCGGGACAGGGGGACACGAGCAGTACTTC
.	TRBV4-1	.	TRBJ1-2	CASSQETTGVWEGYTF	TGCGCCAGCAGCCAAGAAACAACGGGGGTATGGGAAGGCTACACCTTC
.	TRBV15	.	TRBJ1-5	CATSRDKGGQPQHF	TGTGCCACCAGCAGAGATAAGGGAGGTCAGCCCCAGCATTTT